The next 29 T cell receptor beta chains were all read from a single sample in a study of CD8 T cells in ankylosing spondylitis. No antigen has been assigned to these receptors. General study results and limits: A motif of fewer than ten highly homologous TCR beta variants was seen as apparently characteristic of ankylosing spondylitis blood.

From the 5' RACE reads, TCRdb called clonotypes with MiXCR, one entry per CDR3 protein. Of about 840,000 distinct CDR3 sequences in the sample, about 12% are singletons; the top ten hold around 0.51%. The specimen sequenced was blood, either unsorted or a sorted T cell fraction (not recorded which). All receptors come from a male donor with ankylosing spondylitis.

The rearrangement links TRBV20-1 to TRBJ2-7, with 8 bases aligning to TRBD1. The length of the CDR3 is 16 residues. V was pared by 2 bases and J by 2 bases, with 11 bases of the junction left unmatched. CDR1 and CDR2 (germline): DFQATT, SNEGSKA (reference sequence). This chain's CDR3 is CSARSKIRGRTYEQYF. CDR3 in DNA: TGCAGTGCTAGATCCAAAATCAGGGGGCGGACCTACGAGCAGTACTTC.

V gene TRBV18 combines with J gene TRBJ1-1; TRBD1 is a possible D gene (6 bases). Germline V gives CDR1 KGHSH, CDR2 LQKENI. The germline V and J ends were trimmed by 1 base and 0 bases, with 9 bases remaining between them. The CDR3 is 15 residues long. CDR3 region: CASSPLTGLNTEAFF. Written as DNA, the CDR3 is TGTGCCAGCTCACCACTTACAGGGTTGAACACTGAAGCTTTCTTT.

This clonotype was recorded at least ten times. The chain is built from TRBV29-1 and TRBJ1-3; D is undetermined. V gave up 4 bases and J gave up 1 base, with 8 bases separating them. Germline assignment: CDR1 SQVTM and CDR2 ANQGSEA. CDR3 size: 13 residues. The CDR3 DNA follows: TGCAGCGTTGGATACGGGTCTGGAAACACCATATATTTT. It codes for CSVGYGSGNTIYF.

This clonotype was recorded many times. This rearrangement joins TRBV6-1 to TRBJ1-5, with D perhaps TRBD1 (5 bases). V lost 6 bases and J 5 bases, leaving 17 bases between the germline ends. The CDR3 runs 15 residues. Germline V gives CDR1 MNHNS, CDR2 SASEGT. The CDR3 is CASRDRDRIHQPQHF. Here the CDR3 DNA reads TGTGCCAGCAGGGACCGGGACCGAATCCATCAGCCCCAGCATTTT.

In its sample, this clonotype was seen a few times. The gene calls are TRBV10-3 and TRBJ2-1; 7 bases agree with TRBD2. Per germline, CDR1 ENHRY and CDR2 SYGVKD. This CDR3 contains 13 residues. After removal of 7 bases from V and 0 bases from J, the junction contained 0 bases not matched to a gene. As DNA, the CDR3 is TGTGCCATCACGGGGGGCTCCTACAATGAGCAGTTCTTC. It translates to CAITGGSYNEQFF.

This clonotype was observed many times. The CDR3 DNA reads TGTGCCAGCAGCCCTCTGCCGGGACAGGAGCTGAAACAGTTCTTC. Amino acids: CASSPLPGQELKQFF. This chain uses TRBV11-2 with TRBJ2-1; TRBD1 matches at 8 bases. The CDR3 has 15 amino acids. Losses at the gene ends were 5 bases for V and 13 bases for J; bases not matched to a gene: 16. Germline V gene data show CDR1 as SGHAT and CDR2 as FQNNGV.

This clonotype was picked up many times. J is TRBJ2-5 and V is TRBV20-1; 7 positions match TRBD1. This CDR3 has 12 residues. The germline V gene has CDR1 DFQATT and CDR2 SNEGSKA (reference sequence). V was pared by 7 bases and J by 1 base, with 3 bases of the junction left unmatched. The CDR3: CSVGQVQETQYF. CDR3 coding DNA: TGCAGTGTTGGACAGGTCCAAGAGACCCAGTACTTC.

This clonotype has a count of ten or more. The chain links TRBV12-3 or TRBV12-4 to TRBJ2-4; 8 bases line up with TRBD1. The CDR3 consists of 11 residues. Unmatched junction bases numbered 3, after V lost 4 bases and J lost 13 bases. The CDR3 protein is CASSSDRAQYF. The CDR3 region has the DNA TGTGCCAGCAGTTCGGACAGGGCGCAGTACTTC.

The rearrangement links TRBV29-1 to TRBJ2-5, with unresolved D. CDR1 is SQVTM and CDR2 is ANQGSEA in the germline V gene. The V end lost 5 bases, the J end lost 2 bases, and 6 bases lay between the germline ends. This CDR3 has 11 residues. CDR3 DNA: TGCAGCGTTTCCAGACAAGAGACCCAGTACTTC. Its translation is CSVSRQETQYF.

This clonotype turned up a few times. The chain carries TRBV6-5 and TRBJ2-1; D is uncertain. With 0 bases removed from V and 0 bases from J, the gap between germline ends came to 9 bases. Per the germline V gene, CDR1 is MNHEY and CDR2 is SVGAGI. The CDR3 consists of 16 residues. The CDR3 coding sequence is TGTGCCAGCAGTTACTCGAAGAACCCCTCCTACAATGAGCAGTTCTTC. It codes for CASSYSKNPSYNEQFF.

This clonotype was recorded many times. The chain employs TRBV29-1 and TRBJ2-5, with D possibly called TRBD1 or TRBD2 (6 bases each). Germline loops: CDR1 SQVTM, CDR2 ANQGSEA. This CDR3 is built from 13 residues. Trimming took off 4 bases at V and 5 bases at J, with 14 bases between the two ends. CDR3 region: CSVAGGFSETQYF. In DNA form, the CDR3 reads TGCAGCGTTGCCGGGGGCTTCTCGGAGACCCAGTACTTC.

Written as DNA, the CDR3 is TGCGCCAGCAGCCAAGGACCCGCGACAGCTATGAACACTGAAGCTTTCTTT. Encoded protein: CASSQGPATAMNTEAFF. The chain couples TRBV4-3 to TRBJ1-1, with D possibly TRBD1 on 5 matching bases. Per germline, CDR1 LGHNA and CDR2 YSLEER. Trimming cost V 1 base and J 0 bases, with 15 bases left between them. The CDR3 spans 17 residues.

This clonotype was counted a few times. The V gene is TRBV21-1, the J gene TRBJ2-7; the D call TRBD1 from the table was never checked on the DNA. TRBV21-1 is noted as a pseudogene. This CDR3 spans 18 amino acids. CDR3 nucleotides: TGTGCCAGCAGCAATTTCAGGCCGGGACAGAATATTCCCTACGAGCAGTACTTC. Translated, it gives CASSNFRPGQNIPYEQYF.

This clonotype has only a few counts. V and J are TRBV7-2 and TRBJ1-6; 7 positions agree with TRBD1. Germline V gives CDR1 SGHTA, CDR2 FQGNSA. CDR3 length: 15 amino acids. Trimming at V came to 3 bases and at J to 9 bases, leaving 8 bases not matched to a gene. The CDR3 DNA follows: TGTGCCAGCAGCTTCGGACAGGTTTATGGTTCACCCCTCCACTTT. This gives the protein CASSFGQVYGSPLHF.

CDR3 region: CASSLGPKSPLHF. Here the CDR3 DNA reads TGTGCCAGCAGCTTGGGGCCTAAGTCACCCCTCCACTTT. The chain has TRBV9 and TRBJ1-6; D perhaps matches TRBD1 (5 bases). Germline V lookup: CDR1 SGDLS, CDR2 YYNGEE. V lost 4 bases and J lost 10, with 12 bases in between. The CDR3 is 13 residues long.

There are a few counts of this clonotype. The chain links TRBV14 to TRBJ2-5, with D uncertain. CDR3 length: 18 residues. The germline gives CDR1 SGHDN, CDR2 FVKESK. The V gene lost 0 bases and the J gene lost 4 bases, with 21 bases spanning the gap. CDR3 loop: CASSQERWSLRSRETQYF. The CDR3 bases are TGTGCCAGCAGCCAAGAGCGCTGGTCCTTAAGGTCCCGAGAGACCCAGTACTTC.

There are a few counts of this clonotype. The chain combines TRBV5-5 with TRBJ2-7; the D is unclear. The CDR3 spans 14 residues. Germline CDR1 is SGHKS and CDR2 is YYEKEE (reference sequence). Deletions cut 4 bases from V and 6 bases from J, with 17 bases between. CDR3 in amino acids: CASSTSSSGLEQYF. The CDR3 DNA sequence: TGTGCCAGCAGCACTTCTAGTTCAGGTCTCGAGCAGTACTTC.

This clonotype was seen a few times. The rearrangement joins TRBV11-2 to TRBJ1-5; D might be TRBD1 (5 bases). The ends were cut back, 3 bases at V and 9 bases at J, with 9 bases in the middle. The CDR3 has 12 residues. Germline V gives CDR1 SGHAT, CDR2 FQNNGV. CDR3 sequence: CASSFQGGPQHF. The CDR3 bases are TGTGCCAGCAGCTTCCAGGGTGGGCCCCAGCATTTT.

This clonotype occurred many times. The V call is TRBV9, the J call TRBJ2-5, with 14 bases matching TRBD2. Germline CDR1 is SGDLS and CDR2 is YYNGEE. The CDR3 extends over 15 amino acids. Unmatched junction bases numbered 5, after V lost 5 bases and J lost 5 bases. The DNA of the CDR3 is TGTGCCAGCAGTGCGGGACTAGCGGGAGTTGAGACCCAGTACTTC. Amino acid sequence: CASSAGLAGVETQYF.

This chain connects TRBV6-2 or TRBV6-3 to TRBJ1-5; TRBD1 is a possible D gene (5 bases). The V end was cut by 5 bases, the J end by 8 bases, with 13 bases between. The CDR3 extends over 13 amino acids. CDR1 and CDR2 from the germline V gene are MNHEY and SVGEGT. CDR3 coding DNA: TGTGCCAGCAGTCCCCCGGGGGTAAAGCCCCAGCATTTT. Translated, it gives CASSPPGVKPQHF.

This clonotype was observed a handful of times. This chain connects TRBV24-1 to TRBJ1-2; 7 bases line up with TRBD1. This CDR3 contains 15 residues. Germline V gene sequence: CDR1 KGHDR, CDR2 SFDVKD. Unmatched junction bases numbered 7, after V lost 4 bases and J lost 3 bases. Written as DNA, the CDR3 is TGTGCCACCAGTGACCCCGGGGACAGAGACTATGGCTACACCTTC. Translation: CATSDPGDRDYGYTF.

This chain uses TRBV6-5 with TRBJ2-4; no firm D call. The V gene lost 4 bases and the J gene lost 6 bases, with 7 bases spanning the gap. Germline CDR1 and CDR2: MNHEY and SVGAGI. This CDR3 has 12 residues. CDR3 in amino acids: CASSSALNIQYF. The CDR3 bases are TGTGCCAGCAGTTCCGCCTTAAACATTCAGTACTTC.

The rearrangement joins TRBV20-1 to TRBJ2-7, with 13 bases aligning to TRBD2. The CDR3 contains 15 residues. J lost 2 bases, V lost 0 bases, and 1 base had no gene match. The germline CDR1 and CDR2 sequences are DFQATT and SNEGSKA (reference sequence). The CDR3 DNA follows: TGCAGTGCTAGAGACGGACTAGCGGGGGCCTACGAGCAGTACTTC. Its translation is CSARDGLAGAYEQYF.

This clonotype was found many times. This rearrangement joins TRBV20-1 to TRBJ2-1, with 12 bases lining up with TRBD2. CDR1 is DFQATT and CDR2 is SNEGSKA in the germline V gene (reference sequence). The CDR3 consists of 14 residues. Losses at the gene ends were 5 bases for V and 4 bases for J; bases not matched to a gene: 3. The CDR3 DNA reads TGCAGTGCTCATACTAGCGGGAGGTACAATGAGCAGTTCTTC. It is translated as CSAHTSGRYNEQFF.

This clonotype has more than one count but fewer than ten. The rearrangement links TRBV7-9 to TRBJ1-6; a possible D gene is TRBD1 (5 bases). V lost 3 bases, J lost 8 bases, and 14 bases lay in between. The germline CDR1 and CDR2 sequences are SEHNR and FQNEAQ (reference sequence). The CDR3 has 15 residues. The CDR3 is CASSFGDRPYSPLHF. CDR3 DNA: TGTGCCAGCAGCTTCGGAGACAGACCTTATTCACCCCTCCACTTT. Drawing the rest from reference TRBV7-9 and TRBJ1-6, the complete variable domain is DTGVSQNPRHKITKRGQNVTFRCDPISEHNRLYWYRQTLGQGPEFLTYFQNEAQLEKSRLLSDRFSAERPKGSFSTLEIQRTEQGDSAMYLCASSFGDRPYSPLHFGNGTRLTVT.

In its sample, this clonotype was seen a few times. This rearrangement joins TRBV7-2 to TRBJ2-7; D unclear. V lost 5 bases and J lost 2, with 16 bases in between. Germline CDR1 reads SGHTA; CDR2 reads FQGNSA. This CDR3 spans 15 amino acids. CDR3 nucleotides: TGTGCCAGCAGCCACCCGGGCCTCCGGCCCTACGAGCAGTACTTC. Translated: CASSHPGLRPYEQYF.

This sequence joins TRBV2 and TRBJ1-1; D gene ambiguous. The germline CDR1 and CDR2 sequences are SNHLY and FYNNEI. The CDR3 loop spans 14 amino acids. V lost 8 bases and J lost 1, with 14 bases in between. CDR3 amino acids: CASRREQQNTEAFF. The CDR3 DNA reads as TGTGCCAGCCGGCGGGAACAGCAGAACACTGAAGCTTTCTTT.

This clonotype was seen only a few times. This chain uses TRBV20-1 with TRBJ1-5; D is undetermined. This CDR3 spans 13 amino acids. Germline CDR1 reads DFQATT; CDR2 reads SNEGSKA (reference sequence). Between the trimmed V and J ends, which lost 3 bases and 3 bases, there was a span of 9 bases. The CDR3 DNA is TGCAGTGCTAGGTCAGGTATCAATCAGCCCCAGCATTTT. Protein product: CSARSGINQPQHF.

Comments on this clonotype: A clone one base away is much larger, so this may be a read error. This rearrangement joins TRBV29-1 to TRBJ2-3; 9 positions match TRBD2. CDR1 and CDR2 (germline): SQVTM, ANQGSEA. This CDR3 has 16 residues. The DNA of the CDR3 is TGCCGCGCCATCGGGCGGGGGGGACCTAGCACAGATACGCAGTATTTT. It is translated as CRAIGRGGPSTDTQYF.